A single T cell receptor beta chain is shown here with its context. The table came from immunoSEQ multiplex PCR; TCRdb's copy has only in-frame clones and leaves some out. The profile shows more than 200,000 clones, 80% to 90% of them singletons. The data originate from a study of blood T cell repertoires in COVID-19. CDR1 is SGHNT, CDR2 YENEEA, per germline. The CDR3 runs 14 residues. Trimming shortened V by 5 bases and J by 4 bases, and 13 bases separated the two germline ends. The study drew participants aged about 18 to 89 years from some 24 US areas. Assignments of participants to cohorts depended upon their own reported clinical history. Cohort 3 recovery required two negative PCRs, clearance, or symptom resolution.

Sequenced sample: PBMCs or T cells enriched from blood (not recorded which). V and J are TRBV11-3 and TRBJ2-3; TRBD2 might be the D (5 bases). The receptor was isolated from a middle-aged man who had recovered from COVID-19. CDR3: CASSPLPSPDTQYF. Here the CDR3 DNA reads TGTGCCAGCAGCCCCCTCCCTAGCCCAGATACGCAGTATTTT.